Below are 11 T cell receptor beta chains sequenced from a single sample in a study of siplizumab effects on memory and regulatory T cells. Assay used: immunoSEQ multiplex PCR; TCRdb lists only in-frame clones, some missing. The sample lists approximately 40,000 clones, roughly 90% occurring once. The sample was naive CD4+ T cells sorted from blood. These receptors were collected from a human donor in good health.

CDR3 residues: CASRTHGTDTQYF. The CDR3 DNA is TGTGCCAGCAGGACCCATGGCACAGATACGCAGTATTTT. The chain is built from TRBV9 and TRBJ2-3, with D hard to call. V dropped 5 bases and J dropped 1 base, with 8 bases sitting between them. Germline lookup yields CDR1 SGDLS and CDR2 YYNGEE. The CDR3 extends over 13 amino acids.

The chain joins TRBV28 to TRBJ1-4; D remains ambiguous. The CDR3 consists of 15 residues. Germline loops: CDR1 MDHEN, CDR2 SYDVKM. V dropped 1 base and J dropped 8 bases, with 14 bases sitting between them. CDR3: CASSLSRGLREKLFF. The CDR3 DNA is TGTGCCAGCAGTTTATCACGGGGTTTGAGGGAAAAACTGTTTTTT. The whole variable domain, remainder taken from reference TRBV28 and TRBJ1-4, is DVKVTQSSRYLVKRTGEKVFLECVQDMDHENMFWYRQDPGLGLRLIYFSYDVKMKEKGDIPEGYSVSREKKERFSLILESASTNQTSMYLCASSLSRGLREKLFFGSGTQLSVL.

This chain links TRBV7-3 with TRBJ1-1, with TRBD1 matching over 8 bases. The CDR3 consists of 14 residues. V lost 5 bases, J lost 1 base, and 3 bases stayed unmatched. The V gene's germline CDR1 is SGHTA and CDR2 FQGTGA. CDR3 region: CASSPGGANTEAFF. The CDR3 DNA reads TGTGCCAGCAGCCCAGGGGGCGCGAACACTGAAGCTTTCTTT.

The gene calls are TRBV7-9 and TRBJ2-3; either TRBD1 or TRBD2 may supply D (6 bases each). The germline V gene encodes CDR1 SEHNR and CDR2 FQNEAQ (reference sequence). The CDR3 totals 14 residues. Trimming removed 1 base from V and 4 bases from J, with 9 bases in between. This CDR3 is CASSLGGAADTQYF. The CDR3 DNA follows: TGTGCCAGCAGCTTAGGGGGGGCCGCAGATACGCAGTATTTT.

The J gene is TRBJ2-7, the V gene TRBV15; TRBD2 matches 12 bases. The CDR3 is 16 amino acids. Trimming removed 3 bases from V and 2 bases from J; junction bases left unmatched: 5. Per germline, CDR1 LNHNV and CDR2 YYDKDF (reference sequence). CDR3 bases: TGTGCCACCAGCAGCCGACTAGCGGGAGATGCCTACGAGCAGTACTTC. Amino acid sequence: CATSSRLAGDAYEQYF. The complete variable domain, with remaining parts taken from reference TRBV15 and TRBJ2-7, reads DAMVIQNPRYQVTQFGKPVTLSCSQTLNHNVMYWYQQKSSQAPKLLFHYYDKDFNNEADTPDNFQSRRPNTSFCFLDIRSPGLGDTAMYLCATSSRLAGDAYEQYFGPGTRLTVT.

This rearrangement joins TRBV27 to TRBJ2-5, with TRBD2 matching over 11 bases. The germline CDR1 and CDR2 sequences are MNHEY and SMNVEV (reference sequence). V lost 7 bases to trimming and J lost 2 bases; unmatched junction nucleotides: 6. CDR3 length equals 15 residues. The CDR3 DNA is TGTGCCAGCACCTCGACTAGCGGGGAACAAGAGACCCAGTACTTC. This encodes CASTSTSGEQETQYF.

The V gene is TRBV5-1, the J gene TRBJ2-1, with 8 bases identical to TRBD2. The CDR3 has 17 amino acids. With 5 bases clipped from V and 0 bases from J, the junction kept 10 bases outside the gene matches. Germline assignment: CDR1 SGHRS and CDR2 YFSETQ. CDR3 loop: CASRISGNPSSYNEQFF. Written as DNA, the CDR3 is TGCGCCAGCAGAATTAGCGGGAACCCGAGCTCCTACAATGAGCAGTTCTTC. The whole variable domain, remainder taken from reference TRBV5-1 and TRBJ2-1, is KAGVTQTPRYLIKTRGQQVTLSCSPISGHRSVSWYQQTPGQGLQFLFEYFSETQRNKGNFPGRFSGRQFSNSRSEMNVSTLELGDSALYLCASRISGNPSSYNEQFFGPGTRLTVL.

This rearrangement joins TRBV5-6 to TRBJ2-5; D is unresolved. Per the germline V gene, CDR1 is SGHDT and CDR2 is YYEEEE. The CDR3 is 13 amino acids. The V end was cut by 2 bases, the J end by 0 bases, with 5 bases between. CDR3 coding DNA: TGTGCCAGCAGCTTCAGAGACCAAGAGACCCAGTACTTC. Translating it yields CASSFRDQETQYF. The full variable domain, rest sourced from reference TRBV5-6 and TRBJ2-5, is DAGVTQSPTHLIKTRGQQVTLRCSPKSGHDTVSWYQQALGQGPQFIFQYYEEEERQRGNFPDRFSGHQFPNYSSELNVNALLLGDSALYLCASSFRDQETQYFGPGTRLLVL.

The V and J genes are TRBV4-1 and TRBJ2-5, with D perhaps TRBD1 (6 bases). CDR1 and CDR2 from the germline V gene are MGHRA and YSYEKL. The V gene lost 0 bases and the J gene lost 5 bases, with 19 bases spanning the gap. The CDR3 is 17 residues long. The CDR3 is CASSQDGSRGRGETQYF. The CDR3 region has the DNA TGCGCCAGCAGCCAAGATGGGAGCAGGGGCCGGGGTGAGACCCAGTACTTC.

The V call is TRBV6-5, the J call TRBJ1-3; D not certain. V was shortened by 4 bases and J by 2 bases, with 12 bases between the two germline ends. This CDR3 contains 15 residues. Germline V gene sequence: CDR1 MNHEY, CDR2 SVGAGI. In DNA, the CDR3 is TGTGCCAGCAGTTTGGACGGAAACGCTGGAAACACCATATATTTT. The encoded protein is CASSLDGNAGNTIYF.

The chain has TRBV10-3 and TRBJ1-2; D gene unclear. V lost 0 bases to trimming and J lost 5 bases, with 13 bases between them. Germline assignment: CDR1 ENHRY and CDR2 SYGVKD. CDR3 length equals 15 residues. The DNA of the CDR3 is TGTGCCATCAGTGAGTCTCCCCAGGAAGCTTATGGCTACACCTTC. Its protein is CAISESPQEAYGYTF.